The text below deals with one TCR beta chain. How the authors handled the data: Counts of nucleated cells, estimated from reference gene primer amplification, were obtained. The repertoire was sequenced with immunoSEQ multiplex PCR; TCRdb's copy has only in-frame clones and lacks some. The DNA gave D and trimming, while V, J and clone size come from that table. The sample shows 15,000 to 20,000 clones, around 90% of them seen only once. These data are taken from a study of blood T cell repertoires in COVID-19. Study context: Material from acute and convalescent COVID-19 was sourced from the United States, Italy and Spain. Sample material is recorded as cDNA or gDNA derived from T cells, B-cell-depleted T cells, or PBMCs.

The V gene's germline CDR1 is SGDLS and CDR2 YYNGEE. The CDR3 spans 13 residues. With 2 bases removed from V and 2 bases from J, the gap between germline ends came to 5 bases. The receptor's source is a human donor in a cohort sampled during active COVID-19. The chain uses TRBV9 and TRBJ2-1; tentatively, D is TRBD2 (5 bases). Sequences were obtained from peripheral blood. The CDR3 sequence is CASSVTTYNEQFF. The CDR3 DNA follows: TGTGCCAGCAGCGTGACTACCTACAATGAGCAGTTCTTC.